The 9 T cell receptor beta chains below come from one sample, sequenced in a study of cytomegalovirus exposure and HLA in healthy donors. Produced via immunoSEQ multiplex PCR; TCRdb's table is partial and in-frame only. The table includes 250,000 to 300,000 clones, almost 90% detected once. The sample consisted of PBMCs. The receptors come from a woman aged 18-35 years in good health and CMV-seronegative.

This chain uses TRBV6-6 with TRBJ1-5; TRBD1 might be the D (5 bases). Looked up from germline, CDR1 is MNHNY and CDR2 is SVGAGI (reference sequence). The CDR3 has 15 amino acids. V was pared by 6 bases and J by 5 bases, with 17 bases between. The CDR3 sequence is CASSLNGQGHQPQHF. As DNA, the CDR3 is TGTGCCAGCAGCCTAAACGGGCAGGGCCATCAGCCCCAGCATTTT.

This chain uses TRBV10-3 with TRBJ2-2; tentative D call: TRBD2 (6 bases). Germline values: CDR1 ENHRY, CDR2 SYGVKD. The CDR3 has 15 amino acids. Deletions cut 10 bases from V and 0 bases from J, with 15 bases between. The CDR3: CATWPGLTNTGELFF. DNA of the CDR3: TGTGCCACCTGGCCCGGACTAACGAACACCGGGGAGCTGTTTTTT.

The chain is built from TRBV10-3 and TRBJ1-4; 7 bases agree with TRBD1. CDR3 size: 15 residues. Germline V gives CDR1 ENHRY, CDR2 SYGVKD. Trimming at V came to 2 bases and at J to 8 bases, leaving 8 bases not matched to a gene. The CDR3 DNA reads TGTGCCATCAGTGAGATGGGCAGGGGGAGGGAAAAACTGTTTTTT. Translated: CAISEMGRGREKLFF.

The rearrangement uses TRBV28 and TRBJ2-7; 8 positions agree with TRBD1. The CDR3 sequence is 12 residues long. Trimming removed 10 bases from V and 0 bases from J; junction bases left unmatched: 2. The germline gives CDR1 MDHEN, CDR2 SYDVKM. For the CDR3, the DNA is TGTGCCACCGGACAGGGCTCCTACGAGCAGTACTTC. This encodes CATGQGSYEQYF.

V is TRBV28 and J is TRBJ1-6, with D maybe TRBD1 (5 bases). The CDR3 length is 14 residues. Germline V gene sequence: CDR1 MDHEN, CDR2 SYDVKM. Trimming took 2 bases from V and 9 from J, leaving 11 bases between them. The DNA for the CDR3 is TGTGCCAGCAGTTTAGGGGGGGTAGTTTCACCCCTCCACTTT. It yields the protein CASSLGGVVSPLHF.

With regard to this clone: The junction shows a germline mismatch at one end, possibly a read error. The chain joins TRBV5-3 to TRBJ1-2; D gene unclear. TRBV5-3 is an ORF, and what it does is uncertain. The CDR3 loop spans 15 amino acids. DNA for the CDR3: TGCGCCAGCAGCCAAGATCGAGCACCCGGCTATGGCTACACCTTC. Translating it yields CASSQDRAPGYGYTF.

This chain joins TRBV6-5 and TRBJ2-5, with TRBD2 matching over 8 bases. V lost 4 bases and J lost 2; bases outside the gene matches: 3. Looked up from germline, CDR1 is MNHEY and CDR2 is SVGAGI. The CDR3 is made up of 14 amino acids. CDR3 sequence reads: CASSLGTRQETQYF. The CDR3 DNA follows: TGTGCCAGCAGTTTAGGGACTAGGCAAGAGACCCAGTACTTC.

The genes are TRBV4-3 and TRBJ1-3, with D unresolved. There are 15 residues in the CDR3. Germline V gives CDR1 LGHNA, CDR2 YSLEER. V was clipped by 0 bases and J by 2 bases, with 8 bases between them. The CDR3 here is CASSQDRGPGNTIYF. The CDR3 DNA reads as TGCGCCAGCAGCCAAGATCGAGGGCCTGGAAACACCATATATTTT.

This clone was observed a single time. This rearrangement joins TRBV11-2 to TRBJ1-1; D perhaps matches TRBD1 (6 bases). V lost 0 bases, J lost 0 bases, and 20 bases lay in between. The CDR3 is 19 residues long. CDR1 is SGHAT, CDR2 FQNNGV, per germline. The CDR3 loop is CASSLEQGFPGAVNTEAFF. CDR3 coding DNA: TGTGCCAGCAGCTTAGAGCAAGGGTTTCCAGGGGCGGTGAACACTGAAGCTTTCTTT.